Reported below is one TCR beta chain. Assay used: immunoSEQ multiplex PCR; TCRdb lists only in-frame clones, some missing. The sample shows 46,000 or so clones, approximately 88% of them seen only once. V shed 1 base and J shed 5 bases, with 4 bases lying between them. Germline V gene lookup returns CDR1 SGHTS and CDR2 YDEGEE. CDR3 length: 12 residues. The data were obtained in a study of blood T cell repertoires in COVID-19. Sequencing input: peripheral blood. The rearrangement joins TRBV5-8 to TRBJ1-5; D not resolved. This clonotype originated in a man in his fifties with acute or convalescent COVID-19. Here the CDR3 reads CASSLRDQPQHF. The CDR3 nucleotides read TGTGCCAGCAGCTTGCGGGATCAGCCCCAGCATTTT.